One and the same sample provided the 3 T cell receptor beta chains below, sequenced in a study of blood T cells in healthy people across ages. Using a J-beta primer mix together with a sample-barcoded 5' primer, a second PCR was run for roughly 6 to 11 cycles. TCRdb called the 5' RACE reads again in MiXCR, with one record for every CDR3 protein. The profile shows about 580,000 distinct CDR3 sequences, 40% to 55% of them singletons. Sequencing was carried out using blood. The receptors were sampled from an elderly man in good health.

V gene TRBV4-1 combines with J gene TRBJ2-7; 9 nucleotides line up with TRBD1. This CDR3 contains 15 residues. In germline, CDR1 is MGHRA, CDR2 YSYEKL. With 2 bases clipped from V and 6 bases from J, the junction kept 8 bases outside the gene matches. This CDR3 reads CASSQHRDRVTEQYF. In DNA form, the CDR3 reads TGCGCCAGCAGCCAACACCGGGACAGGGTAACCGAGCAGTACTTC.

This sequence joins TRBV12-3 or TRBV12-4 and TRBJ2-3, with 10 bases lining up with TRBD2. This CDR3 is built from 19 residues. J gave up 2 bases and V 5 bases, and 16 bases lay outside the gene matches. The CDR3, as DNA: TGTGCCAGCAGTGGGTCCTCCCCGTACAGCGGGAGGGCCACAGATACGCAGTATTTT. It specifies CASSGSSPYSGRATDTQYF.

The chain employs TRBV20-1 and TRBJ2-7; perhaps TRBD1 as D (6 bases). CDR1 and CDR2 (germline): DFQATT, SNEGSKA (reference sequence). The CDR3 is 15 residues long. Trimming pared 6 bases from V and 3 bases from J, leaving 21 bases between. The CDR3 DNA reads TGCAGTGCCATAGTCAGGGGCCAAAACAACTACGAGCAGTACTTC. It specifies CSAIVRGQNNYEQYF.